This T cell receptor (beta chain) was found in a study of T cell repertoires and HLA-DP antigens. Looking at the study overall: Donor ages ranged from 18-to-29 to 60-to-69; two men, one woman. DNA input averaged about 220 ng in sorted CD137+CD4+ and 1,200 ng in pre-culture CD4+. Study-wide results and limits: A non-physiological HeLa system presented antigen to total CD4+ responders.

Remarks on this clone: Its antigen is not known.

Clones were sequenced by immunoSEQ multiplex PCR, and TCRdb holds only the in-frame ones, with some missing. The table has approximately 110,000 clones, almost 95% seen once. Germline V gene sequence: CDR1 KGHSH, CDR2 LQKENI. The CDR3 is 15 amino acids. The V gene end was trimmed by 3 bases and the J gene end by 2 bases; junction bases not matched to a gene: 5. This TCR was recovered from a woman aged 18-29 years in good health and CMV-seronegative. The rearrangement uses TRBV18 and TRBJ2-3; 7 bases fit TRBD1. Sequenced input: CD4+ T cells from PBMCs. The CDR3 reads CASSPGQTDTDTQYF. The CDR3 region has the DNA TGTGCCAGCTCACCGGGACAGACGGACACAGATACGCAGTATTTT.